The 32 T cell receptor beta chains below were found in one sample sequenced in a study of T-cell reconstitution after alpha-beta-depleted transplantation in children. Unique molecular identifiers were used in preparing the TCRbeta library. TCRdb re-analysed the PCR reads in MiXCR, keeping a single row per CDR3 protein. The data contain a few hundred thousand distinct CDR3 sequences, roughly a quarter of them singletons. Sequences were derived from PBMCs, sampled before TCRalphabeta/CD19-depleted stem cell transplant. The source of these receptors is a boy in the first two years of life with Wiskott-Aldrich syndrome, due to receive a stem cell transplant.

This clonotype was counted a few times. The chain couples TRBV24-1 to TRBJ1-2; a possible D gene is TRBD1 (5 bases). The CDR3 is 14 amino acids. Trimming took off 2 bases at V and 2 bases at J, with 8 bases between the two ends. Germline CDR1 is KGHDR and CDR2 is SFDVKD. CDR3 amino acids: CATSDWGRNYGYTF. The CDR3 bases are TGTGCCACCAGTGATTGGGGGAGAAACTATGGCTACACCTTC.

In this sample, this clonotype turned up a few times. The chain employs TRBV27 and TRBJ2-7; the match to TRBD1 covers 7 bases. CDR3 length: 15 amino acids. Trimming at V came to 3 bases and at J to 3 bases, leaving 8 bases not matched to a gene. The V gene's germline CDR1 is MNHEY and CDR2 SMNVEV (reference sequence). In DNA, the CDR3 is TGTGCCAGCAGTTTCCTGACAGGGAAGATCTACGAGCAGTACTTC. Its protein is CASSFLTGKIYEQYF.

This clonotype was recorded a few times. The chain employs TRBV30 and TRBJ2-7; 8 bases line up with TRBD1. V lost 0 bases, J lost 0 bases, and 1 base stayed unmatched. This CDR3 comprises 14 residues. Germline CDR1 is GTSNPN and CDR2 is SVGIG (reference sequence). CDR3 sequence reads: CAWSVDRGSYEQYF. The DNA for the CDR3 is TGTGCCTGGAGTGTCGACAGGGGCTCCTACGAGCAGTACTTC.

This clonotype came up once. V usage is TRBV20-1 and J usage is TRBJ2-7, with D maybe TRBD1 (5 bases). The germline V gene encodes CDR1 DFQATT and CDR2 SNEGSKA (reference sequence). The ends were cut back, 8 bases at V and 0 bases at J, with 23 bases in the middle. This CDR3 comprises 16 residues. The CDR3: CSPHILGQLDSYEQYF. The CDR3 nucleotides are TGCAGTCCGCACATCCTGGGGCAGCTTGACTCCTACGAGCAGTACTTC.

This clonotype has just a few counts. The chain links TRBV29-1 to TRBJ2-2; D is uncertain. The germline CDR1 and CDR2 sequences are SQVTM and ANQGSEA. CDR3 length equals 13 residues. Trimming pared 4 bases from V and 2 bases from J, leaving 8 bases between. The CDR3 loop is CSVVSTNTGELFF. The CDR3, as DNA: TGCAGCGTTGTCTCGACTAACACCGGGGAGCTGTTTTTT.

This clonotype has only a few counts. This chain's CDR3 is CASSLGGVAGANVLTF. For the CDR3, the DNA is TGCGCCAGCAGCTTGGGGGGTGTGGCTGGGGCCAACGTCCTGACTTTC. The V call is TRBV5-1, the J call TRBJ2-6, with D unresolved. Germline CDR1 reads SGHRS; CDR2 reads YFSETQ. The V gene lost 0 bases and the J gene lost 2 bases, with 9 bases spanning the gap. CDR3 length equals 16 residues.

CDR3 coding DNA: TGTGCCAGCAGCTTAGGGACTAGCGGGGATAAAAACATTCAGTACTTC. Its protein product is CASSLGTSGDKNIQYF. J is TRBJ2-4 and V is TRBV7-9; 12 bases line up with TRBD2. Germline-derived CDR1 and CDR2 are SEHNR and FQNEAQ (reference sequence). J was trimmed by 4 bases and V by 1 base; bases with no gene match: 2. The CDR3 is made up of 16 amino acids. The whole variable domain, remainder taken from reference TRBV7-9 and TRBJ2-4, is DTGVSQNPRHKITKRGQNVTFRCDPISEHNRLYWYRQTLGQGPEFLTYFQNEAQLEKSRLLSDRFSAERPKGSFSTLEIQRTEQGDSAMYLCASSLGTSGDKNIQYFGAGTRLSVL.

This chain connects TRBV9 to TRBJ2-1, with TRBD2 matching 8 bases. CDR1 and CDR2 from the germline V gene are SGDLS and YYNGEE. The CDR3 has 15 residues. After removal of 0 bases from V and 6 bases from J, the junction contained 5 bases not matched to a gene. This chain's CDR3 is CASSVEAGAGNEQFF. DNA of the CDR3: TGTGCCAGCAGCGTAGAAGCGGGAGCGGGCAATGAGCAGTTCTTC.

This clonotype has a handful of counts. The chain couples TRBV4-1 to TRBJ1-3, with D maybe TRBD1 (5 bases). Germline V gene data show CDR1 as MGHRA and CDR2 as YSYEKL. The CDR3 has 14 amino acids. The V and J ends lost 3 bases and 4 bases respectively, with 10 bases between them. This CDR3 reads CASSQRDGGNTIYF. CDR3 nucleotides: TGCGCCAGCAGCCAGAGGGACGGCGGAAACACCATATATTTT.

V usage is TRBV5-1 and J usage is TRBJ2-2; possible D gene TRBD1, 5 bases. Deletions cut 1 base from V and 4 bases from J, with 8 bases between. Germline-derived CDR1 and CDR2 are SGHRS and YFSETQ. CDR3 size: 14 residues. In DNA form, the CDR3 reads TGCGCCAGCAGCTTGCCTAGGGGCACCGGGGAGCTGTTTTTT. Translation: CASSLPRGTGELFF.

This clonotype showed up just a few times. This rearrangement joins TRBV10-3 to TRBJ2-2, with 7 bases lining up with TRBD1. Germline V gene lookup returns CDR1 ENHRY and CDR2 SYGVKD. Germline trimming cut 2 bases from V and 7 bases from J; bases unmatched to any gene: 4. This CDR3 is built from 14 residues. The CDR3 bases are TGTGCCATCAGTGAGGACAGGGTTGGCGGGGAGCTGTTTTTT. Its protein is CAISEDRVGGELFF.

This clonotype was observed at least ten times. The chain has TRBV5-4 and TRBJ1-1; D ambiguous. From germline, CDR1 is SGHNT and CDR2 YYREEE (reference sequence). CDR3 size: 13 residues. V was clipped by 1 base and J by 0 bases, with 4 bases between them. The CDR3 region has the DNA TGTGCCAGCAGCTTGTTTCTGAACACTGAAGCTTTCTTT. Translation: CASSLFLNTEAFF.

This clonotype was counted only a few times. The chain is built from TRBV28 and TRBJ2-1, with unresolved D. Trimming took 7 bases from V and 5 from J, leaving 12 bases between them. The CDR3 covers 13 residues. Germline CDR1 MDHEN, CDR2 SYDVKM. CDR3 in DNA: TGTGCCAGCACGAAACCGGTAGACAATGAGCAGTTCTTC. Amino acid sequence: CASTKPVDNEQFF.

As regards this clonotype: The final CDR3 position lacks the conserved phenylalanine or tryptophan, pointing to a likely read error. No DNA is shown, since the ends of the CDR3 on it are uncertain; the CDR3 is the one TCRdb lists. CDR3 sequence reads: CASSSPTGTGPTI. The chain has TRBV28 and TRBJ2-7; the table's D call, TRBD1, has no DNA check behind it. The CDR3 is 13 residues long, ends included. Germline assignment: CDR1 MDHEN and CDR2 SYDVKM.

This clonotype has a handful of counts. This chain links TRBV29-1 with TRBJ2-5; 8 bases fit TRBD2. Germline V CDR1 and CDR2: SQVTM, ANQGSEA. J gave up 0 bases and V 3 bases, and 12 bases lay outside the gene matches. The CDR3 spans 17 residues. CDR3 DNA: TGCAGCGTTGAGGGCGGGGGGAACCAAAGAAACCAAGAGACCCAGTACTTC. It yields the protein CSVEGGGNQRNQETQYF.

The chain uses TRBV20-1 and TRBJ2-1; D perhaps matches TRBD2 (5 bases). Trimming removed 2 bases from V and 4 bases from J, with 15 bases in between. From germline, CDR1 is DFQATT and CDR2 SNEGSKA (reference sequence). The CDR3 extends over 15 amino acids. CDR3: CSARRATGSYNEQFF. CDR3 coding DNA: TGCAGTGCTAGAAGAGCAACGGGATCATACAATGAGCAGTTCTTC.

The chain links TRBV5-1 to TRBJ2-7; maybe TRBD1 (6 bases). This CDR3 contains 14 residues. Trimming left V 3 bases short and J 4 bases short, with 14 bases between. CDR1 and CDR2 (germline): SGHRS, YFSETQ. CDR3 nucleotides: TGCGCCAGCAGCTGGGTAGGGGGAAGTTACGAGCAGTACTTC. Protein product: CASSWVGGSYEQYF.

This clonotype was seen more than once but under ten times. The chain has TRBV5-1 and TRBJ2-3, with 7 bases lining up with TRBD2. CDR1 SGHRS and CDR2 YFSETQ come from the germline V gene. With V trimmed by 1 base and J by 0 bases, 5 bases remained unmatched. This CDR3 is 16 amino acids long. CDR3 sequence: CASSLSLAASTDTQYF. The CDR3 nucleotides are TGCGCCAGCAGCTTGAGCCTAGCGGCTAGCACAGATACGCAGTATTTT.

The table lists this clonotype with a few counts. The chain combines TRBV15 with TRBJ2-1; D gene ambiguous. CDR1 is LNHNV, CDR2 YYDKDF, per germline (reference sequence). Trimming took off 1 base at V and 7 bases at J, with 14 bases between the two ends. CDR3 size: 15 residues. In nucleotides, the CDR3 is TGTGCCACCAGCAGAGTCTCACACTCTAGGAATGAGCAGTTCTTC. It specifies CATSRVSHSRNEQFF.

This chain connects TRBV12-5 to TRBJ2-1; D is tentatively TRBD1 or TRBD2 (5 bases each). The CDR3 contains 15 residues. Germline V CDR1 and CDR2: LGHNT, FRNRAP. V shed 0 bases and J shed 10 bases, with 16 bases lying between them. The chain's CDR3 is CASGLVRDPEREQFF. CDR3 in DNA: TGTGCTAGTGGTTTGGTACGGGACCCAGAACGAGAGCAGTTCTTC.

The CDR3 nucleotides are TGCGCCAGCAGCGGTAGACTAGGAAACAATGAGCAGTTCTTC. Translated, it gives CASSGRLGNNEQFF. V and J are TRBV5-1 and TRBJ2-1; tentatively, D is TRBD2 (6 bases). The CDR3 is made up of 14 amino acids. The V gene lost 4 bases and the J gene lost 5 bases, with 13 bases spanning the gap. Germline V gives CDR1 SGHRS, CDR2 YFSETQ.

The rearrangement uses TRBV7-6 and TRBJ2-5; 7 bases are shared with TRBD1. The V gene end was trimmed by 2 bases and the J gene end by 3 bases; junction bases not matched to a gene: 6. The length of the CDR3 is 15 residues. CDR1 SGHVS and CDR2 FNYEAQ come from the germline V gene. The CDR3 coding sequence is TGTGCCAGCAGCTTAATACCGGGACAGAAAGAGACCCAGTACTTC. Translated, it gives CASSLIPGQKETQYF.

J is TRBJ1-5 and V is TRBV5-1, with 8 bases aligning to TRBD1. With V trimmed by 4 bases and J by 1 base, 4 bases remained unmatched. CDR3 length: 15 residues. CDR1 and CDR2 from the germline V gene are SGHRS and YFSETQ. Here the CDR3 reads CASSQQGDSNQPQHF. The CDR3 DNA is TGCGCCAGCAGCCAACAGGGGGACAGCAATCAGCCCCAGCATTTT.

This clonotype came up a few times. The chain carries TRBV20-1 and TRBJ1-6; D possibly corresponds to TRBD1 (6 bases). The V gene's germline CDR1 is DFQATT and CDR2 SNEGSKA (reference sequence). With 4 bases removed from V and 10 bases from J, the gap between germline ends came to 20 bases. This CDR3 is built from 15 residues. The chain's CDR3 is CSATDVWTAGSPLHF. The DNA for the CDR3 is TGCAGTGCTACAGACGTCTGGACAGCCGGGTCACCCCTCCACTTT.

The V and J genes are TRBV5-6 and TRBJ2-3, with 8 positions matching TRBD2. This CDR3 comprises 15 residues. CDR1 and CDR2 (germline): SGHDT, YYEEEE. V shed 4 bases and J 4 bases; nucleotides not matched to a gene: 8. The CDR3 DNA is TGTGCCAGCAGCCTCGGGGGGGCCCGGGCAGATACGCAGTATTTT. It codes for CASSLGGARADTQYF. The complete variable domain, with remaining parts taken from reference TRBV5-6 and TRBJ2-3, reads DAGVTQSPTHLIKTRGQQVTLRCSPKSGHDTVSWYQQALGQGPQFIFQYYEEEERQRGNFPDRFSGHQFPNYSSELNVNALLLGDSALYLCASSLGGARADTQYFGPGTRLTVL.

This clonotype has a handful of counts. The chain employs TRBV5-6 and TRBJ1-4; D is uncertain. The CDR3 spans 13 residues. V was trimmed by 4 bases and J by 8 bases, leaving 12 bases between them. Germline CDR1 reads SGHDT; CDR2 reads YYEEEE. CDR3 DNA: TGTGCCAGCAGCCCGGGGATGTACGAAAAACTGTTTTTT. Translating gives CASSPGMYEKLFF.

J is TRBJ2-2 and V is TRBV5-1, with a tentative D call TRBD1 (6 bases). The V end lost 6 bases, the J end lost 4 bases, and 13 bases lay between the germline ends. CDR3 length: 14 amino acids. Germline V gives CDR1 SGHRS, CDR2 YFSETQ. CDR3 sequence reads: CASNQGNPTGELFF. CDR3 bases: TGCGCCAGCAACCAGGGGAACCCCACCGGGGAGCTGTTTTTT.

A few counts support this clonotype. The V call is TRBV5-1, the J call TRBJ1-1, with 7 positions matching TRBD1. V was pared by 3 bases and J by 0 bases, with 5 bases of the junction left unmatched. This CDR3 has 15 residues. Per germline, CDR1 SGHRS and CDR2 YFSETQ. The CDR3 bases are TGCGCCAGCAGCTGGAGACAGGGCATGAACACTGAAGCTTTCTTT. Its protein product is CASSWRQGMNTEAFF.

This clonotype has a handful of counts. V usage is TRBV27 and J usage is TRBJ2-7, with TRBD2 as a possible D gene (5 bases). The V gene's germline CDR1 is MNHEY and CDR2 SMNVEV (reference sequence). The CDR3 is made up of 15 amino acids. V lost 4 bases and J lost 2, with 15 bases in between. The CDR3 nucleotides read TGTGCCAGCAGTTCGAAAGGACTCGTGACCTACGAGCAGTACTTC. This gives the protein CASSSKGLVTYEQYF.

The chain couples TRBV12-3 or TRBV12-4 to TRBJ1-3, with D tentatively TRBD1 (6 bases). Trimming stripped 8 bases from V and 0 bases from J, with 11 bases between. The CDR3 covers 14 residues. This chain's CDR3 is CASDRRSSGNTIYF. CDR3 nucleotide sequence: TGTGCCAGCGACAGGCGGTCCTCTGGAAACACCATATATTTT.

The chain recombines TRBV9 with TRBJ2-4; 8 bases agree with TRBD2. Germline V gives CDR1 SGDLS, CDR2 YYNGEE. V was pared by 4 bases and J by 5 bases, with 8 bases of the junction left unmatched. This CDR3 spans 15 amino acids. The CDR3, as DNA: TGTGCCAGCAGCCCTCTCGGGGGGGGACAAAACATTCAGTACTTC. Its protein product is CASSPLGGGQNIQYF.

This clonotype has ten or more counts. The chain links TRBV20-1 to TRBJ1-1; possibly TRBD1 for D (6 bases). This CDR3 spans 17 amino acids. Trimming removed 0 bases at V and 0 bases at J, with 17 bases between. Looked up from germline, CDR1 is DFQATT and CDR2 is SNEGSKA (reference sequence). In nucleotides, the CDR3 is TGCAGTGCTAGAGATAGGGTCTCGGGGGGCTTGAACACTGAAGCTTTCTTT. Its protein is CSARDRVSGGLNTEAFF.